A selection of T cell receptor beta chains follows, all from one sample in a study of blood T cell repertoires in COVID-19. Generated by immunoSEQ multiplex PCR, the TCRdb table keeps only in-frame clones and is missing some. The top ten clones hold 1% to 1.5% of a sample with some 150,000 clones, around 87% of them seen once. Sample: PBMCs or T cells enriched from blood (not recorded which). The receptors stem from a woman aged 25 to 45 with acute COVID-19. Each CDR3 is given with its conserved first and last residue. The D gene is left open where the match is weak. Clone size is not always given. Where it is, it says once, few, many or a class for expanded clones.

cdr3_nt,cdr3_aa,j_call,v_call,clone_size,d_call
TGTGCCAGCAGTCCCTCTTCCGAGACCCAGTACTTC,CASSPSSETQYF,TRBJ2-5,TRBV3-1/TRBV3-2,-,-
TGTGCCAGCAGGACTAGGGGTTCCCACTATGGCTACACCTTC,CASRTRGSHYGYTF,TRBJ1-2,TRBV5-6,-,-
TGTGCCAGCAGTTGGACACAAGGATCCTACGAGCAGTACTTC,CASSWTQGSYEQYF,TRBJ2-7,TRBV28,-,-
TGTGCCAGCAGCCCCAGACCTGTTACAGGGGGCGAGCTACCTAACTATGGCTACACCTTC,CASSPRPVTGGELPNYGYTF,TRBJ1-2,TRBV5-4,once,TRBD1
TGTGCCAGCAGTTTGCCGGGGGGAGGTAGCAATCAGCCCCAGCATTTT,CASSLPGGGSNQPQHF,TRBJ1-5,TRBV28,-,-
TGTGCCAGCACCTGGACTCCGGAAGGAGGCTACACCTTC,CASTWTPEGGYTF,TRBJ1-2,TRBV28,-,-
TGTGCCAGCAGCTTACTAGACAGGGAGGACTACCCCCTAAGGCAGTATTTT,CASSLLDREDYPLRQYF,TRBJ2-3,TRBV11-3,-,-
TGTGCCAGCAGCTTAGGTCTATCTGGGGCCCGCGCAGATACGCAGTATTTT,CASSLGLSGARADTQYF,TRBJ2-3,TRBV7-9,-,-
TGTGCCAGCAGCTTTACGGTTTCGGGCGGGAGGGAGGATACGCAGTATTTT,CASSFTVSGGREDTQYF,TRBJ2-3,TRBV7-3,few,TRBD2
TGTGCCAGCAGAGAACAGGGGGCTCGGACTGAAGCTTTCTTT,CASREQGARTEAFF,TRBJ1-1,TRBV25-1,few,TRBD1